This T cell receptor (beta chain) was identified during a study of post-analysis software for immune sequencing data. Study background: Relapsing-remitting, secondary progressive and progressive-relapsing courses of multiple sclerosis were included. Study-wide points: Samples prepared in the same batch strongly co-clustered by F measure. Controls' normalized Chao1 diversity significantly exceeded that of multiple sclerosis patients. TRBV5-6, TRBV5-1 and TRBV20-1 were among about 5 TRBV segments more frequent in patients than controls.

Each TCR beta cDNA library carried unique molecular identifiers. T cells numbering about 0.9 to 11 million yielded 450,000 to 600,000 cDNA molecules. MiXCR, applied by TCRdb to the PCR reads, yields one record per CDR3 protein. The sample shows around 440,000 distinct CDR3 sequences, 40% to 55% of them seen only once. The V gene end was trimmed by 3 bases and the J gene end by 6 bases; junction bases not matched to a gene: 0. This CDR3 has 15 residues. Germline CDR1 MGHDK, CDR2 SYGVNS. In the case of this clonotype: The antigen is not known.

The specimen was blood. This TCR derives from a girl under 18 with multiple sclerosis. The rearrangement links TRBV25-1 to TRBJ2-1, with TRBD2 matching over 15 bases. The CDR3 here is CASSEGLAGGNEQFF. CDR3 sequence (DNA): TGTGCCAGCAGTGAGGGACTAGCGGGAGGCAATGAGCAGTTCTTC.